This T cell receptor beta chain is drawn from a study of T cells in Graves' hyperthyroidism and ophthalmopathy. Regions amplified from RNA transcripts were the TCR beta CDR3 regions. With the HTBI primer set, the TCR CDR3 went through a first round of RT-PCR. TCRdb re-analysed the multiplex PCR reads in MiXCR, keeping a single row per CDR3 protein. Among some 300,000 distinct CDR3 sequences listed, roughly 14% were seen once. In germline, CDR1 is LGHNA, CDR2 YSLEER. The CDR3 is 15 amino acids. With V trimmed by 0 bases and J by 2 bases, 3 bases remained unmatched. This clonotype has ten or more counts.

The TCR comes from a woman aged 25 to 39 with Graves' hyperthyroidism that later progressed to Graves' ophthalmopathy. The sequencing input was blood. The genes are TRBV4-3 and TRBJ2-7; 8 bases agree with TRBD1. This CDR3 reads CASSQERQGPYEQYF. DNA for the CDR3: TGCGCCAGCAGCCAAGAGAGACAGGGGCCCTACGAGCAGTACTTC.